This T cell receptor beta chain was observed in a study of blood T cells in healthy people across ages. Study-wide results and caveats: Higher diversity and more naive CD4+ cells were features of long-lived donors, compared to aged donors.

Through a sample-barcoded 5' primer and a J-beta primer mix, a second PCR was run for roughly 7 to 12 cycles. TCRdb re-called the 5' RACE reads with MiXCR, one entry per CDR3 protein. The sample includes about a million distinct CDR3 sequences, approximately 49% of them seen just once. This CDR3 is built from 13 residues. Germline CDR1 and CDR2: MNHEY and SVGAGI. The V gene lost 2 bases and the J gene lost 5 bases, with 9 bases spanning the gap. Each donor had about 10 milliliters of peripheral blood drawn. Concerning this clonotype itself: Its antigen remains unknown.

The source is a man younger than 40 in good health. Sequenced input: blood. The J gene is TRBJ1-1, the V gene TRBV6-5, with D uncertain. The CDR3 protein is CASSYPGWTEAFF. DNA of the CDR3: TGTGCCAGCAGTTACCCCGGTTGGACTGAAGCTTTCTTT.